This T cell receptor beta chain was recorded in a study of blood T cell repertoires in COVID-19. Seattle participants joined during active infection and were tracked over time. Sequenced by immunoSEQ multiplex PCR; TCRdb stores in-frame clones only, minus some. The data contain under 300,000 clones, about 93% of them singletons. Specimen: peripheral blood. This clonotype originated in a man under 40 with COVID-19, enrolled during active disease.

The CDR3 coding sequence is TGTGCCAGCAGTCCAGGGGTCGGCTATGGCTACACCTTC. Translating gives CASSPGVGYGYTF. This sequence joins TRBV12-3 or TRBV12-4 and TRBJ1-2; TRBD1 is a possible D gene (6 bases). The CDR3 covers 13 residues. V shed 5 bases and J shed 4 bases, with 11 bases lying between them.